A selection of T cell receptor beta chains follows, all from one sample in a study of blood T cells in healthy people across ages. TCRdb called the 5' RACE reads again in MiXCR, with one record for every CDR3 protein. Of about 800,000 distinct CDR3 sequences listed, roughly 60% are singletons. What was sequenced was blood. The receptors were sampled from a young man in good health. The CDR3 runs from the conserved cysteine through the conserved F or W. D genes are given only for firm matches. Some rows have no size entry. The others give once, few or many, or a class for an expanded clone.

CDR3 protein	CDR3 DNA	V gene	J gene	clone size	CDR3 length	D gene
CASSSPGAARAYEQYF	TGTGCCAGCAGCTCACCCGGGGCGGCCCGCGCCTACGAGCAGTACTTC	TRBV3-1	TRBJ2-7	-	16	-
CASSWPNTNYEQYF	TGTGCCAGCAGTTGGCCCAACACCAACTACGAGCAGTACTTC	TRBV6-2/TRBV6-3	TRBJ2-7	-	14	-
CASSLVPGGPDEQYF	TGTGCCAGCAGCTTAGTGCCGGGAGGGCCCGACGAGCAGTACTTC	TRBV7-2	TRBJ2-7	-	15	TRBD2
CASSTFGIYGYTF	TGTGCCAGCAGCACGTTTGGGATCTATGGCTACACCTTC	TRBV12-3/TRBV12-4	TRBJ1-2	-	13	-
CSAGLDRGLGPQHF	TGCAGTGCGGGGCTGGACAGGGGCCTAGGGCCCCAGCATTTT	TRBV20-1	TRBJ1-5	-	14	TRBD1
CASSILAGGRERNEQFF	TGTGCCAGCAGCATACTAGCGGGGGGGCGGGAGCGCAATGAGCAGTTCTTC	TRBV7-2	TRBJ2-1	few	17	TRBD2
CSVEDLPDMQYF	TGCAGCGTTGAAGATCTACCAGATATGCAGTATTTT	TRBV29-1	TRBJ2-3	-	12	-
CAISVAGTGRDGYTF	TGTGCCATCAGTGTAGCAGGGACAGGGCGGGATGGCTACACCTTC	TRBV10-3	TRBJ1-2	once	15	TRBD1
CASSDRQGVNYGYTF	TGTGCCAGCAGTGACCGGCAGGGTGTCAACTATGGCTACACCTTC	TRBV6-1	TRBJ1-2	once	15	-
CSAGTGGAYEQYF	TGCAGTGCTGGGACAGGGGGAGCCTACGAGCAGTACTTC	TRBV20-1	TRBJ2-7	few	13	TRBD1
CASSQDNVKPYEQYF	TGCGCCAGCAGCCAAGATAATGTCAAACCCTACGAGCAGTACTTC	TRBV4-3	TRBJ2-7	few	15	-
CASSPTWGPQETQYF	TGTGCCAGCAGTCCCACCTGGGGGCCCCAAGAGACCCAGTACTTC	TRBV27	TRBJ2-5	-	15	-
CASSRDRVGAPLHF	TGTGCCAGCAGCCGGGACAGGGTCGGTGCACCCCTCCACTTT	TRBV7-2	TRBJ1-6	many	14	TRBD1
CASSLSSGYNEQFF	TGTGCCAGCAGTTTAAGTAGCGGTTACAATGAGCAGTTCTTC	TRBV12-3/TRBV12-4	TRBJ2-1	few	14	-
CAGGRIRGEQFF	TGTGCTGGCGGGAGAATCCGAGGTGAGCAGTTCTTC	TRBV28	TRBJ2-1	-	12	TRBD2
CSVEIGGQTQYF	TGCAGCGTTGAAATTGGTGGGCAGACCCAGTACTTC	TRBV29-1	TRBJ2-5	many	12	-
CSARSRTGETF	TGCAGTGCTAGGTCCCGGACAGGGGAGACTTTC	TRBV20-1	TRBJ2-6	-	11	TRBD1
CASSLGGQTSTDTQYF	TGTGCCAGCAGCTTAGGGGGTCAGACTAGCACAGATACGCAGTATTTT	TRBV7-8	TRBJ2-3	-	16	-
CASSYVQRTETNYGYTF	TGTGCCAGCAGCTACGTCCAGAGGACAGAGACTAACTATGGCTACACCTTC	TRBV7-2	TRBJ1-2	-	17	-
CASSGGGRDGETQYF	TGTGCCAGCAGCGGGGGGGGGAGAGATGGAGAGACCCAGTACTTC	TRBV9	TRBJ2-5	-	15	TRBD2
CASSEWGGFETQYF	TGTGCCAGCAGTGAATGGGGGGGCTTCGAGACCCAGTACTTC	TRBV6-1	TRBJ2-5	-	14	-
CASSGLAGNINEQFF	TGTGCCAGCAGCGGACTAGCGGGCAACATAAATGAGCAGTTCTTC	TRBV27	TRBJ2-1	-	15	TRBD2
CASSYRDRASPLHF	TGTGCCAGCAGTTACAGGGACAGGGCTTCACCCCTCCACTTT	TRBV6-6	TRBJ1-6	once	14	TRBD1
CSASGRATYEQYF	TGCAGTGCTAGCGGGAGGGCCACCTACGAGCAGTACTTC	TRBV20-1	TRBJ2-7	-	13	TRBD2
CSVHTWTGREQYF	TGCAGCGTCCACACCTGGACAGGGCGGGAGCAGTACTTC	TRBV29-1	TRBJ2-7	-	13	TRBD1
CASSLNMGGPTGANVLTF	TGTGCCAGCAGCTTAAATATGGGGGGGCCCACTGGGGCCAACGTCCTGACTTTC	TRBV7-2	TRBJ2-6	-	18	-
CASSLRSPADTQYF	TGTGCCAGCAGCTTAAGGTCCCCCGCAGATACGCAGTATTTT	TRBV7-2	TRBJ2-3	few	14	-
CASSWAGIGTDTQYF	TGCGCCAGCAGCTGGGCCGGGATCGGCACAGATACGCAGTATTTT	TRBV5-1	TRBJ2-3	once	15	-
CASSFHLQGGSNEQFF	TGTGCCAGCAGTTTCCACCTTCAGGGTGGGAGCAATGAGCAGTTCTTC	TRBV6-6	TRBJ2-1	-	16	-
CASRLTSGGAFNEQFF	TGTGCCAGCAGGTTGACTAGCGGGGGGGCATTCAATGAGCAGTTCTTC	TRBV27	TRBJ2-1	-	16	TRBD2
CSARDLGYTTDTQYF	TGCAGTGCTAGAGATCTAGGGTATACTACAGATACGCAGTATTTT	TRBV20-1	TRBJ2-3	-	15	-
CASSQGPSGSSYEQYF	TGCGCCAGCAGCCAAGGGCCTAGCGGGAGCTCCTACGAGCAGTACTTC	TRBV4-3	TRBJ2-7	-	16	TRBD2
CASSQPRGSEQYF	TGTGCCAGCAGCCAACCAAGGGGGTCCGAGCAGTACTTC	TRBV7-2	TRBJ2-7	-	13	-
CSVKTGVGTEAFF	TGCAGCGTTAAAACAGGGGTGGGCACTGAAGCTTTCTTT	TRBV29-1	TRBJ1-1	-	13	TRBD1
CASSPSNPILNNEQFF	TGTGCCAGCAGCCCAAGCAATCCCATCCTTAACAATGAGCAGTTCTTC	TRBV6-2/TRBV6-3	TRBJ2-1	-	16	-
CAISLSWGDETQYF	TGTGCCATCAGTTTGTCTTGGGGTGATGAGACCCAGTACTTC	TRBV10-3	TRBJ2-5	-	14	-
CASRSPGETYEQYF	TGCGCCAGCCGCTCCCCAGGGGAGACTTACGAGCAGTACTTC	TRBV5-1	TRBJ2-7	-	14	-
CASSLYRVDEQFF	TGCGCCAGCAGCTTGTATCGGGTCGATGAGCAGTTCTTC	TRBV5-1	TRBJ2-1	-	13	-
CASSYREKTQYF	TGTGCCAGCAGTTACAGGGAGAAGACCCAGTACTTC	TRBV6-2/TRBV6-3	TRBJ2-5	few	12	-